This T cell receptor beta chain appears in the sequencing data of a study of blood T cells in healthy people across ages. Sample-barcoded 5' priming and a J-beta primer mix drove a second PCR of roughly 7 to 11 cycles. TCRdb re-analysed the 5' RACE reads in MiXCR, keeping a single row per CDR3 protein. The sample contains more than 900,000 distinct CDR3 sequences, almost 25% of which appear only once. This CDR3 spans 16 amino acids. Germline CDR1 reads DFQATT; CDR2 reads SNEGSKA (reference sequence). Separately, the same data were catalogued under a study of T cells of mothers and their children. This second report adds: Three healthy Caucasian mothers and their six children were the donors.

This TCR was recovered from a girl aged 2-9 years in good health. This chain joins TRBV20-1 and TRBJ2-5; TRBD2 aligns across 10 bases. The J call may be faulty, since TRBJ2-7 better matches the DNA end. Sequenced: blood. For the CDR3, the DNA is TGCAGTGCTAGAGGCATAGCTAGCGGGAGTTCCTACGAGCAGTACTTC. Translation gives CSARGIASGSSYEQYF.